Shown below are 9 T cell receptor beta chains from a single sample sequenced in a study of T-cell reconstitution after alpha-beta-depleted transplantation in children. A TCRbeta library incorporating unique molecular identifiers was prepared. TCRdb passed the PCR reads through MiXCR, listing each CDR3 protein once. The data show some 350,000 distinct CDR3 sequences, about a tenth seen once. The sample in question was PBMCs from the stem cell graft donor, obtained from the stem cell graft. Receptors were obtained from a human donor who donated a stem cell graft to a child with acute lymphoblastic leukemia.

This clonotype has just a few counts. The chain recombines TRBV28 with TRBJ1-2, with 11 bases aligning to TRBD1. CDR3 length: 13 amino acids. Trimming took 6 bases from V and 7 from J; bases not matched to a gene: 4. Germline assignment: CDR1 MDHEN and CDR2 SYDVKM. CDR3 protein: CASRTGTGGGYTF. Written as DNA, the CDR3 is TGTGCCAGCAGGACCGGGACAGGGGGTGGCTACACCTTC.

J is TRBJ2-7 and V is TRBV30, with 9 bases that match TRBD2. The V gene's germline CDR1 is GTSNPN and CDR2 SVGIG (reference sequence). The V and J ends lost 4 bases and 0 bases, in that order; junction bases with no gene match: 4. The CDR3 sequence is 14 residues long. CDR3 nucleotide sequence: TGTGCCTGGACTAGCGGGGAGAGCTCCTACGAGCAGTACTTC. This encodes CAWTSGESSYEQYF.

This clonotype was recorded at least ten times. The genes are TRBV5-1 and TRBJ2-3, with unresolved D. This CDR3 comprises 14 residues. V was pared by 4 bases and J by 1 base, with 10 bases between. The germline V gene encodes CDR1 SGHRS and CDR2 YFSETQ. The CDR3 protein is CASSPSDGTDTQYF. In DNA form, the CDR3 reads TGCGCCAGCAGCCCTTCTGACGGCACAGATACGCAGTATTTT.

The CDR3 here is CASSFYSPPYEQYF. The CDR3 bases are TGCGCCAGCAGCTTTTACAGTCCCCCCTACGAGCAGTACTTC. The genes are TRBV5-1 and TRBJ2-7; D not resolved. The germline V gene encodes CDR1 SGHRS and CDR2 YFSETQ. CDR3 length: 14 residues. Trimming removed 2 bases at V and 2 bases at J, with 11 bases between.

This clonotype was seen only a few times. CDR3 DNA: TGTGCCAGCAGAGAAAGGAATCAGCCCCAGCATTTT. This encodes CASRERNQPQHF. This sequence joins TRBV2 and TRBJ1-5; D uncertain. The germline V gene has CDR1 SNHLY and CDR2 FYNNEI. The germline V and J ends were trimmed by 6 bases and 4 bases, with 7 bases remaining between them. The CDR3 length is 12 residues.

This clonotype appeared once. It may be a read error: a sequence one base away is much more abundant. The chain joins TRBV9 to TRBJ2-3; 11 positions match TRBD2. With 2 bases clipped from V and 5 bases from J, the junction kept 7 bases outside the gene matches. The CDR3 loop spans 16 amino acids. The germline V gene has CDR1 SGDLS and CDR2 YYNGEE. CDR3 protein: CASSVGTSGFIDTQYF. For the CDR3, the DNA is TGTGCCAGCAGCGTTGGGACTAGCGGCTTCATAGATACGCAGTATTTT.

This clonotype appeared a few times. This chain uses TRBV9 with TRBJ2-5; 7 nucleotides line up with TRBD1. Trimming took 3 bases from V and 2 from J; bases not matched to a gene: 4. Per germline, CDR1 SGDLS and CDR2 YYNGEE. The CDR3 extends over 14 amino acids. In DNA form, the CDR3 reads TGTGCCAGCAGCGCCCGGGACAGACAAGAGACCCAGTACTTC. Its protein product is CASSARDRQETQYF. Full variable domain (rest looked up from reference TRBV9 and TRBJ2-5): DSGVTQTPKHLITATGQRVTLRCSPRSGDLSVYWYQQSLDQGLQFLIQYYNGEERAKGNILERFSAQQFPDLHSELNLSSLELGDSALYFCASSARDRQETQYFGPGTRLLVL.

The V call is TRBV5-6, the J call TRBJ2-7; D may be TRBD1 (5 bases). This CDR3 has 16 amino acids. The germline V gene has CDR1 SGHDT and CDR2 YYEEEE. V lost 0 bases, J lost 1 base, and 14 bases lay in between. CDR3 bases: TGTGCCAGCAGCTTGGCCCCAGGGTTCCTATCCTACGAGCAGTACTTC. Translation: CASSLAPGFLSYEQYF.

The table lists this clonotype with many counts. The DNA of the CDR3 is TGTGCCAGCAGCTTCGAGCTAGCGGGAGTTACCTACGAGCAGTACTTC. Translated, it gives CASSFELAGVTYEQYF. This chain joins TRBV7-2 and TRBJ2-7; 10 bases agree with TRBD2. From germline, CDR1 is SGHTA and CDR2 FQGNSA. The CDR3 consists of 16 residues. V shed 3 bases, J shed 2 bases, and the junction held 7 bases outside the gene matches. Complete variable domain (other parts from reference TRBV7-2 and TRBJ2-7): GAGVSQSPSNKVTEKGKDVELRCDPISGHTALYWYRQSLGQGLEFLIYFQGNSAPDKSGLPSDRFSAERTGGSVSTLTIQRTQQEDSAVYLCASSFELAGVTYEQYFGPGTRLTVT.